These 28 T cell receptor beta chains were all obtained from the same sample, sequenced in a study of CD8 T cells in ankylosing spondylitis. From the 5' RACE reads, TCRdb called clonotypes with MiXCR, one entry per CDR3 protein. The data show about 140,000 distinct CDR3 sequences, about an eighth seen once. Material for sequencing was blood, either unsorted or a sorted T cell fraction (not recorded which). The origin of the receptors is a female donor with ankylosing spondylitis or in good health (not recorded which).

The CDR3, as DNA: TGCAGTGCTATAAGCCCCCGGGACTACCCGCAGTTCTTC. Amino acid sequence: CSAISPRDYPQFF. J is TRBJ2-1 and V is TRBV20-1; 7 positions agree with TRBD2. The CDR3 length is 13 residues. The junction had 12 bases not matched to a gene; V was cut back by 4 bases and J by 12 bases. Germline V gene sequence: CDR1 DFQATT, CDR2 SNEGSKA (reference sequence).

This clonotype was seen repeatedly, ten times or more. This rearrangement joins TRBV29-1 to TRBJ1-1; D not resolved. The CDR3 has 14 amino acids. The V end was cut by 3 bases, the J end by 0 bases, with 11 bases between. From germline, CDR1 is SQVTM and CDR2 ANQGSEA. The CDR3 bases are TGCAGCGTTGAGTATTCTCGGATGAACACTGAAGCTTTCTTT. It is translated as CSVEYSRMNTEAFF. Using reference TRBV29-1 and TRBJ1-1 for the parts outside the CDR3, the full variable domain is SAVISQKPSRDICQRGTSLTIQCQVDSQVTMMFWYRQQPGQSLTLIATANQGSEATYESGFVIDKFPISRPNLTFSTLTVSNMSPEDSSIYLCSVEYSRMNTEAFFGQGTRLTVV.

This clonotype was counted ten times or more. CDR3 DNA: TGTGCCAGCAGCGAGTACACTACTGGGATCTATGGCTACACCTTC. Residues: CASSEYTTGIYGYTF. The chain couples TRBV5-6 to TRBJ1-2; D call uncertain. The germline CDR1 and CDR2 sequences are SGHDT and YYEEEE. The CDR3 is 15 residues long. V was clipped by 4 bases and J by 4 bases, with 17 bases between them.

This clonotype showed up many times. The rearrangement joins TRBV5-1 to TRBJ2-2; D possibly corresponds to TRBD1 (6 bases). Per germline, CDR1 SGHRS and CDR2 YFSETQ. V was clipped by 2 bases and J by 0 bases, with 14 bases between them. CDR3 length: 17 amino acids. CDR3 DNA: TGCGCCAGCAGCTTTCAGGGGCGCACTCCGAACACCGGGGAGCTGTTTTTT. It encodes CASSFQGRTPNTGELFF.

This clonotype has a count of ten or more. The J gene is TRBJ2-7, the V gene TRBV5-1; TRBD1 matches at 10 bases. V shed 4 bases, J shed 7 bases, and the junction held 8 bases outside the gene matches. The length of the CDR3 is 14 residues. In germline, CDR1 is SGHRS, CDR2 YFSETQ. The CDR3 reads CASSIRDRGAEQYF. Written as DNA, the CDR3 is TGCGCCAGCAGCATCCGGGACAGGGGAGCAGAGCAGTACTTC. Full variable domain (outside the CDR3, taken from reference TRBV5-1 and TRBJ2-7): KAGVTQTPRYLIKTRGQQVTLSCSPISGHRSVSWYQQTPGQGLQFLFEYFSETQRNKGNFPGRFSGRQFSNSRSEMNVSTLELGDSALYLCASSIRDRGAEQYFGPGTRLTVT.

V and J are TRBV7-1 and TRBJ1-2; 9 bases are shared with TRBD1. TRBV7-1 is marked as an open reading frame, function uncertain. The CDR3 length is 14 residues. V lost 3 bases to trimming and J lost 7 bases; unmatched junction nucleotides: 6. For the CDR3, the DNA is TGTGCCAGCAGCTCGGGACAGGGTGTCTTTGGCTACACCTTC. It is translated as CASSSGQGVFGYTF.

The J gene is TRBJ1-2, the V gene TRBV18, with D unclear. Germline V CDR1 and CDR2: KGHSH, LQKENI. Trimming removed 0 bases at V and 5 bases at J, with 7 bases between. This CDR3 region has 13 residues. The CDR3 DNA follows: TGTGCCAGCTCACCACCAAAGCGGTATGGCTACACCTTC. As protein: CASSPPKRYGYTF.

This clonotype was counted at least ten times. This rearrangement joins TRBV7-2 to TRBJ2-7; TRBD2 agrees at 7 bases. V was pared by 2 bases and J by 1 base, with 5 bases of the junction left unmatched. This CDR3 comprises 15 residues. Germline V CDR1 and CDR2: SGHTA, FQGNSA. The CDR3 DNA follows: TGTGCCAGCAGCTTAACACGGACTAGGTCCTACGAGCAGTACTTC. Translation gives CASSLTRTRSYEQYF.

This clonotype appeared many times. This chain connects TRBV7-9 to TRBJ1-2; D is uncertain. Germline CDR1 is SEHNR and CDR2 is FQNEAQ (reference sequence). This CDR3 has 14 amino acids. Trimming cost V 5 bases and J 0 bases, with 10 bases left between them. The CDR3 DNA follows: TGTGCCAGCAGCCCCATTTTGTCTAACTATGGCTACACCTTC. The encoded protein is CASSPILSNYGYTF.

This clonotype has a count of ten or more. This rearrangement joins TRBV6-1 to TRBJ2-3, with 13 positions matching TRBD2. Per germline, CDR1 MNHNS and CDR2 SASEGT. The CDR3 spans 15 residues. With V trimmed by 8 bases and J by 3 bases, 5 bases remained unmatched. The CDR3 region has the DNA TGTGCCAGCCACCGGACTAGCGGGGGTACAGATACGCAGTATTTT. Protein: CASHRTSGGTDTQYF.

In its sample, this clonotype was seen many times. The J gene is TRBJ1-1, the V gene TRBV28; no clear D. The V gene's germline CDR1 is MDHEN and CDR2 SYDVKM. There are 11 residues in the CDR3. Trimming cost V 3 bases and J 7 bases, with 6 bases left between them. CDR3: CASSFGVEAFF. The CDR3 DNA is TGTGCCAGCAGTTTCGGAGTTGAAGCTTTCTTT.

This clonotype was found many times. V gene TRBV20-1 combines with J gene TRBJ2-3; 7 positions agree with TRBD2. Per the germline V gene, CDR1 is DFQATT and CDR2 is SNEGSKA (reference sequence). The CDR3 contains 15 residues. Germline trimming cut 5 bases from V and 1 base from J; bases unmatched to any gene: 9. The CDR3 sequence is CSAQRSAGGTDTQYF. DNA for the CDR3: TGCAGTGCTCAACGCAGCGCGGGGGGCACAGATACGCAGTATTTT.

Points on this clonotype: One end of the junction does not line up with germline, which may come from a read error. V is TRBV5-6 and J is TRBJ1-1; D unclear. The CDR3 spans 13 residues. Germline values: CDR1 SGHDT, CDR2 YYEEEE. CDR3 residues: CTSSSTLVREAFF. The CDR3 bases are TGTACCAGCAGCTCCACTTTGGTTCGTGAAGCTTTCTTT.

This clonotype was counted ten times or more. The chain links TRBV5-5 to TRBJ1-1; D call uncertain. Trimming took 4 bases from V and 7 from J, leaving 14 bases between them. CDR1 is SGHKS and CDR2 is YYEKEE in the germline V gene (reference sequence). The CDR3 runs 13 residues. CDR3 bases: TGTGCCAGCAGCCCTGGACTTGATCTTGAAGCTTTCTTT. The encoded protein is CASSPGLDLEAFF. The whole variable domain, filled in from reference TRBV5-5 and TRBJ1-1, reads DAGVTQSPTHLIKTRGQQVTLRCSPISGHKSVSWYQQVLGQGPQFIFQYYEKEERGRGNFPDRFSARQFPNYSSELNVNALLLGDSALYLCASSPGLDLEAFFGQGTRLTVV.

This clonotype was observed many times. The rearrangement links TRBV15 to TRBJ2-2, with D possibly TRBD2 on 5 matching bases. Trimming took off 0 bases at V and 6 bases at J, with 17 bases between the two ends. The germline CDR1 and CDR2 sequences are LNHNV and YYDKDF (reference sequence). The CDR3 is 17 residues long. CDR3 in DNA: TGTGCCACCAGCAGAGATAGGACTTACTCTCATGCCGGGGAGCTGTTTTTT. It codes for CATSRDRTYSHAGELFF.

This clonotype is a singleton in its sample. The chain recombines TRBV18 with TRBJ1-5; 9 bases line up with TRBD1. With 4 bases clipped from V and 3 bases from J, the junction kept 7 bases outside the gene matches. Germline V gene data show CDR1 as KGHSH and CDR2 as LQKENI. The CDR3 covers 16 residues. The CDR3 region is CASSLRDRAYNQPQHF. The CDR3 DNA follows: TGTGCCAGCTCACTTCGGGACAGGGCATACAATCAGCCCCAGCATTTT.

In its sample, this clonotype was seen many times. A much larger clonotype is one base distant, so this may be a read error. This chain uses TRBV20-1 with TRBJ2-3; unclear D gene. In germline, CDR1 is DFQATT, CDR2 SNEGSKA (reference sequence). Trimming cost V 0 bases and J 0 bases, with 4 bases left between them. The CDR3 extends over 13 amino acids. The CDR3 coding sequence is TGCAGTGCTAGAGATCCGAGCACAGATACGCAGTATTTT. Translated, it gives CSARDPSTDTQYF.

On this clonotype: This may be a read error: a much more frequent sequence differs by one nucleotide. V and J are TRBV7-2 and TRBJ1-4; 11 bases are shared with TRBD1. The CDR3 contains 13 residues. CDR1 and CDR2 (germline): SGHTA, FQGNSA. The CDR3 loop reads CAGSWTGGEKLFF. Here the CDR3 DNA reads TGTGCCGGCAGCTGGACAGGGGGCGAAAAACTGTTTTTT.

In its sample, this clonotype was seen many times. The J gene is TRBJ1-2, the V gene TRBV7-8; 8 bases are a match to TRBD1. Germline V lookup: CDR1 SGHVS, CDR2 FQNEAQ. After removal of 3 bases from V and 4 bases from J, the junction contained 10 bases not matched to a gene. The length of the CDR3 is 16 residues. CDR3 sequence (DNA): TGTGCCAGCAGCTTCCAACAGGGGGGGTATGGCTATGGCTACACCTTC. It yields the protein CASSFQQGGYGYGYTF.

This clonotype was picked up many times. The rearrangement uses TRBV5-1 and TRBJ2-2; unclear D gene. Germline lookup yields CDR1 SGHRS and CDR2 YFSETQ. The CDR3 has 16 residues. Trimming pared 3 bases from V and 0 bases from J, leaving 12 bases between. CDR3 nucleotide sequence: TGCGCCAGCAGCTCACGGGTCGGTGCGAACACCGGGGAGCTGTTTTTT. Translating it yields CASSSRVGANTGELFF.

This clonotype turned up a few times. This chain connects TRBV19 to TRBJ2-6; 9 nucleotides agree with TRBD1. The V gene's germline CDR1 is LNHDA and CDR2 SQIVND (reference sequence). The CDR3 has 16 amino acids. The J segment lost 0 bases and the V segment lost 7 bases, leaving 4 bases of the junction unmatched. The CDR3 DNA follows: TGTGCCAGTACCTCGACAGGGGGCTCTGGGGCCAACGTCCTGACTTTC. The encoded protein is CASTSTGGSGANVLTF. The variable domain in full, with the rest retrieved from reference TRBV19 and TRBJ2-6, is DGGITQSPKYLFRKEGQNVTLSCEQNLNHDAMYWYRQDPGQGLRLIYYSQIVNDFQKGDIAEGYSVSREKKESFPLTVTSAQKNPTAFYLCASTSTGGSGANVLTFGAGSRLTVL.

Ten or more counts support this clonotype. The V gene is TRBV14, the J gene TRBJ2-1; TRBD2 might be the D (5 bases). Germline V gene sequence: CDR1 SGHDN, CDR2 FVKESK. V gave up 0 bases and J gave up 1 base, with 13 bases separating them. The CDR3 contains 17 residues. The CDR3 bases are TGTGCCAGCAGCCAAGAAGGAACAAGCGGATCCTACAATGAGCAGTTCTTC. It is translated as CASSQEGTSGSYNEQFF.

Notes on this clonotype: A much bigger clone sits one base away, suggesting this may be a read error. The V and J genes are TRBV12-3 or TRBV12-4 and TRBJ1-1; possible D gene TRBD1, 6 bases. The CDR3 sequence is 14 residues long. Trimming removed 6 bases at V and 1 base at J, with 12 bases between. CDR3: CASSADRTNTEAFF. DNA of the CDR3: TGTGCCAGCAGCGCCGACAGGACGAACACTGAAGCTTTCTTT.

This clonotype was seen more than once but under ten times. V and J are TRBV5-1 and TRBJ2-1; D is unclear. V was cut by 0 bases and J by 9 bases, with 10 bases left in between. The CDR3 is 13 amino acids. CDR1 is SGHRS, CDR2 YFSETQ, per germline. This chain's CDR3 is CASSLAHGVEQFF. CDR3 nucleotides: TGCGCCAGCAGCTTGGCGCATGGTGTTGAGCAGTTCTTC.

On this clonotype: Mismatch with germline at one junction end may stem from a read error. This chain uses TRBV28 with TRBJ1-2, with D perhaps TRBD1 (6 bases). Germline assignment: CDR1 MDHEN and CDR2 SYDVKM. This CDR3 is built from 14 residues. CDR3 residues: CASSFRSRGYGYTF. CDR3 nucleotides: TGTGCCAGTAGTTTTAGGTCCAGGGGCTATGGCTACACCTTC.

The chain uses TRBV29-1 and TRBJ1-1; D not resolved. Trimming removed 3 bases at V and 14 bases at J, with 22 bases between. CDR3 size: 13 residues. Germline lookup yields CDR1 SQVTM and CDR2 ANQGSEA. The CDR3 protein is CSVEGSPKPKLFF. CDR3 nucleotides: TGCAGCGTTGAGGGTAGCCCGAAACCTAAGTTGTTCTTT.

This clonotype was observed many times. The CDR3 here is CASIRGGTNTGELFF. In DNA form, the CDR3 reads TGTGCCAGCATCCGGGGAGGCACCAACACCGGGGAGCTGTTTTTT. V gene TRBV2 combines with J gene TRBJ2-2, with D maybe TRBD2 (6 bases). V gave up 7 bases and J gave up 2 bases, with 14 bases separating them. The CDR3 is 15 amino acids. Germline V gives CDR1 SNHLY, CDR2 FYNNEI.

Many counts were recorded for this clonotype. The genes are TRBV28 and TRBJ2-5; maybe TRBD2 (6 bases). CDR3 length equals 13 residues. The V end lost 4 bases, the J end lost 5 bases, and 11 bases lay between the germline ends. Germline V gene lookup returns CDR1 MDHEN and CDR2 SYDVKM. The CDR3 DNA reads TGTGCCAGCAGTTGGGCTAGCGTGGAGACCCAGTACTTC. This gives the protein CASSWASVETQYF. The full variable domain, rest sourced from reference TRBV28 and TRBJ2-5, is DVKVTQSSRYLVKRTGEKVFLECVQDMDHENMFWYRQDPGLGLRLIYFSYDVKMKEKGDIPEGYSVSREKKERFSLILESASTNQTSMYLCASSWASVETQYFGPGTRLLVL.